The clone carrying this T cell receptor (beta chain) was picked up a small number of times. Its antigen is not identified. The CDR3 is made up of 14 amino acids. CDR1 is KGHSH and CDR2 is LQKENI in the germline V gene. Trimming cost V 5 bases and J 0 bases, with 8 bases left between them. These data originate in a study of T-cell memory formation after mild COVID-19. TCRdb passed the 5' RACE reads through MiXCR, listing each CDR3 protein once. The repertoire includes 300,000 to 350,000 distinct CDR3 sequences, around 15% of them detected once, and 21% sits in the top ten. Findings of the study overall: The SARS-CoV-2 specificity of second-wave clones reaching peak at day 37 remained unverified.

V gene TRBV18 combines with J gene TRBJ1-3; D is unresolved. The origin of this receptor is a man between 18 and 35 years old who had mild COVID-19 (a few samples of this study predate the infection). Cell type and time point are not known. Sequencing input: PBMCs or a T cell subset sorted from them (not recorded which). The CDR3 DNA is TGTGCCAGCTCATCGGCCAACTCTGGAAACACCATATATTTT. Protein sequence: CASSSANSGNTIYF.